This TCR beta chain was found in a study of cytomegalovirus exposure and HLA in healthy donors. General study results and limits: In vitro, a few CMV-associated chains proved specific for CMV antigens.

The method was immunoSEQ multiplex PCR; TCRdb's version includes in-frame clones alone and lacks a portion of them. The table lists 200,000 to 250,000 clones, approximately 87% of them singletons. The V gene's germline CDR1 is MGHRA and CDR2 YSYEKL. The CDR3 is made up of 15 amino acids. Germline trimming cut 5 bases from V and 6 bases from J; bases unmatched to any gene: 7. Details on this clone: Its antigen is unknown.

Sequenced material: PBMCs. The chain combines TRBV4-1 with TRBJ1-4, with 9 bases identical to TRBD1. The clonotype comes from a man aged 18 to 29 in good health and CMV-seronegative. The CDR3 nucleotides read TGCGCCAGCAGCGCTGGGACAGGGAGGGATGAAAAACTGTTTTTT. Translated, it gives CASSAGTGRDEKLFF.